A selection of T cell receptor beta chains follows, all from one sample in a study of cytomegalovirus exposure and HLA in healthy donors. The assay was immunoSEQ multiplex PCR, and TCRdb's table has in-frame clones only and misses some. The data show around 130,000 clones, about two thirds seen once. The sequenced material came from PBMCs. Source of these receptors: a human donor in good health. The CDR3 runs from the conserved cysteine through the conserved F or W. The D gene is left open where the match is weak. Rows give clone size only sometimes, using once, few, many, or a class for an expanded clone.

j_gene: TRBJ2-5
abundance: .
v_gene: TRBV13
d_gene: TRBD1
CDR3aa: CASSQTLRQGRETQYF
CDR3nt: TGTGCCAGCAGTCAAACACTCCGACAGGGGCGGGAGACCCAGTACTTC

j_gene: TRBJ2-7
abundance: .
v_gene: TRBV7-2
d_gene: TRBD2
CDR3aa: CASSLTRYGGAEQYF
CDR3nt: TGTGCCAGCAGCTTAACTCGTTACGGGGGGGCCGAGCAGTACTTC

j_gene: TRBJ1-4
abundance: .
v_gene: TRBV13
d_gene: .
CDR3aa: CASSTDSKFSEKLFF
CDR3nt: TGTGCCAGCAGCACGGACAGTAAGTTTAGTGAAAAACTGTTTTTT

j_gene: TRBJ2-3
abundance: few
v_gene: TRBV6-5
d_gene: .
CDR3aa: CASSYFVGHTQYF
CDR3nt: TGTGCCAGCAGTTACTTCGTGGGGCATACGCAGTATTTT

j_gene: TRBJ2-5
abundance: .
v_gene: TRBV27
d_gene: TRBD2
CDR3aa: CASSTGWGGRETQYF
CDR3nt: TGTGCCAGCAGTACGGGATGGGGAGGGAGAGAGACCCAGTACTTC

j_gene: TRBJ2-7
abundance: .
v_gene: TRBV7-9
d_gene: TRBD1
CDR3aa: CASRRTGGHEQYF
CDR3nt: TGTGCCAGCAGAAGAACAGGGGGCCACGAGCAGTACTTC

j_gene: TRBJ1-4
abundance: few
v_gene: TRBV7-9
d_gene: TRBD1
CDR3aa: CASSPVGQDNEKLFF
CDR3nt: TGTGCCAGCAGCCCCGTCGGACAGGATAATGAAAAACTGTTTTTT

j_gene: TRBJ2-5
abundance: .
v_gene: TRBV27
d_gene: .
CDR3aa: CASSFGEYF
CDR3nt: TGTGCCAGCAGTTTCGGGGAGTACTTC

j_gene: TRBJ1-2
abundance: .
v_gene: TRBV7-9
d_gene: TRBD1
CDR3aa: CASSFSRGITKGYGYTF
CDR3nt: TGTGCCAGCAGCTTTAGCAGGGGGATTACAAAAGGCTATGGCTACACCTTC

j_gene: TRBJ2-1
abundance: .
v_gene: TRBV4-2
d_gene: TRBD2
CDR3aa: CASSQDQGLAQFF
CDR3nt: TGTGCCAGCAGCCAAGATCAGGGACTAGCGCAGTTCTTC

j_gene: TRBJ2-2
abundance: medium-sized
v_gene: TRBV7-9
d_gene: .
CDR3aa: CASRLPGHNTGELFF
CDR3nt: TGTGCCAGCAGGCTTCCAGGACACAACACCGGGGAGCTGTTTTTT

j_gene: TRBJ1-6
abundance: .
v_gene: TRBV27
d_gene: .
CDR3aa: CASSPRSSMHNSPLHF
CDR3nt: TGTGCCAGCAGCCCCCGCAGTTCGATGCATAATTCACCCCTCCACTTT

j_gene: TRBJ1-2
abundance: .
v_gene: TRBV27
d_gene: TRBD1
CDR3aa: CASSSQDRGRIYYGYTF
CDR3nt: TGTGCCAGCAGTTCCCAGGACAGGGGGCGAATCTACTATGGCTACACCTTC

j_gene: TRBJ2-7
abundance: once
v_gene: TRBV4-2
d_gene: .
CDR3aa: CASSRRVLGYEQYF
CDR3nt: TGTGCCAGCAGCCGCAGGGTGTTGGGCTACGAGCAGTACTTC

j_gene: TRBJ2-7
abundance: .
v_gene: TRBV2
d_gene: TRBD1
CDR3aa: CASGGPDRGSFYEQYF
CDR3nt: TGTGCCAGCGGGGGACCGGACAGGGGCTCGTTCTACGAGCAGTACTTC

j_gene: TRBJ2-3
abundance: .
v_gene: TRBV28
d_gene: TRBD2
CDR3aa: CASSLLAGVDTQYF
CDR3nt: TGTGCCAGCAGCTTACTAGCGGGAGTGGATACGCAGTATTTT

j_gene: TRBJ1-3
abundance: .
v_gene: TRBV27
d_gene: .
CDR3aa: CASSSLGNSGNTIYF
CDR3nt: TGTGCCAGCAGTTCCCTCGGGAACTCTGGAAACACCATATATTTT

j_gene: TRBJ1-6
abundance: .
v_gene: TRBV19
d_gene: .
CDR3aa: CASSRDNSPLHF
CDR3nt: TGTGCCAGTAGTCGAGATAATTCACCCCTCCACTTT

j_gene: TRBJ2-1
abundance: few
v_gene: TRBV5-1
d_gene: TRBD2
CDR3aa: CASFSGTSGDEQFF
CDR3nt: TGCGCCAGCTTCTCCGGGACTAGCGGTGACGAGCAGTTCTTC

j_gene: TRBJ2-1
abundance: .
v_gene: TRBV9
d_gene: TRBD2
CDR3aa: CASSLLGKRESRNEQFF
CDR3nt: TGTGCCAGCAGCCTCCTGGGGAAGCGGGAGTCTCGCAATGAGCAGTTCTTC

j_gene: TRBJ1-4
abundance: few
v_gene: TRBV19
d_gene: .
CDR3aa: CASSIGGTRGNEKLFF
CDR3nt: TGTGCCAGTAGTATAGGGGGAACTCGGGGGAATGAAAAACTGTTTTTT

j_gene: TRBJ1-1
abundance: .
v_gene: TRBV29-1
d_gene: .
CDR3aa: CSVDAGNTEAFF
CDR3nt: TGCAGCGTTGATGCAGGCAACACTGAAGCTTTCTTT

j_gene: TRBJ1-5
abundance: .
v_gene: TRBV7-9
d_gene: TRBD1
CDR3aa: CVSSPPDRGPQPQHF
CDR3nt: TGTGTCAGCAGCCCCCCCGACAGGGGGCCTCAGCCCCAGCATTTT

j_gene: TRBJ2-3
abundance: .
v_gene: TRBV27
d_gene: .
CDR3aa: CASSLRGDTQYF
CDR3nt: TGTGCCAGCAGTCTCCGGGGGGATACGCAGTATTTT

j_gene: TRBJ1-6
abundance: .
v_gene: TRBV7-2
d_gene: TRBD1
CDR3aa: CASSSMGQYNSPLHF
CDR3nt: TGTGCCAGCAGCTCGATGGGACAGTATAATTCACCCCTCCACTTT

j_gene: TRBJ1-2
abundance: .
v_gene: TRBV19
d_gene: .
CDR3aa: CASSMDRQGGYGYTF
CDR3nt: TGTGCCAGTAGTATGGACCGTCAGGGAGGGTATGGCTACACCTTC

j_gene: TRBJ2-5
abundance: .
v_gene: TRBV7-9
d_gene: .
CDR3aa: CASSFPAGVETQYF
CDR3nt: TGTGCCAGCAGCTTCCCAGCCGGGGTAGAGACCCAGTACTTC

j_gene: TRBJ2-7
abundance: .
v_gene: TRBV5-6
d_gene: TRBD2
CDR3aa: CASRPRGRNEQYF
CDR3nt: TGTGCCAGCAGACCACGCGGGAGAAACGAGCAGTACTTC

j_gene: TRBJ2-5
abundance: .
v_gene: TRBV5-1
d_gene: TRBD1
CDR3aa: CASSVGTAQEETQYF
CDR3nt: TGCGCCAGCAGCGTAGGGACAGCACAAGAAGAGACCCAGTACTTC

j_gene: TRBJ2-3
abundance: .
v_gene: TRBV5-1
d_gene: .
CDR3aa: CASSLIGSASTDTQYF
CDR3nt: TGCGCCAGCAGCTTGATCGGGTCGGCTAGTACAGATACGCAGTATTTT

j_gene: TRBJ1-5
abundance: once
v_gene: TRBV15
d_gene: TRBD1
CDR3aa: CATSREGTGAGPQHF
CDR3nt: TGTGCCACCAGCAGGGAAGGGACAGGGGCGGGGCCCCAGCATTTT

j_gene: TRBJ2-1
abundance: .
v_gene: TRBV15
d_gene: TRBD1
CDR3aa: CATSGYTRTGSDEQFF
CDR3nt: TGTGCCACCAGCGGCTATACCCGGACAGGGAGCGATGAGCAGTTCTTC

j_gene: TRBJ1-5
abundance: once
v_gene: TRBV18
d_gene: TRBD1
CDR3aa: CASSPLPVRTGGGQPQHF
CDR3nt: TGTGCCAGCTCACCACTCCCTGTCCGGACAGGGGGCGGTCAGCCCCAGCATTTT

j_gene: TRBJ2-7
abundance: .
v_gene: TRBV6-1
d_gene: .
CDR3aa: CASSEPWGGNEQYF
CDR3nt: TGTGCCAGCAGCGAACCGTGGGGGGGCAACGAGCAGTACTTC

j_gene: TRBJ2-7
abundance: once
v_gene: TRBV7-3
d_gene: TRBD2
CDR3aa: CASSLSLAGDYEQYF
CDR3nt: TGTGCCAGCAGCTTAAGCCTAGCGGGAGACTACGAGCAGTACTTC

j_gene: TRBJ2-2
abundance: .
v_gene: TRBV18
d_gene: TRBD2
CDR3aa: CASSPPLAGGNTGELFF
CDR3nt: TGTGCCAGCTCCCCCCCACTAGCGGGGGGGAACACCGGGGAGCTGTTTTTT

j_gene: TRBJ1-5
abundance: .
v_gene: TRBV6-1
d_gene: TRBD1
CDR3aa: CASSEATGRTYSNQPQHF
CDR3nt: TGTGCCAGCAGTGAAGCGACAGGGAGGACCTATAGCAATCAGCCCCAGCATTTT

j_gene: TRBJ1-2
abundance: few
v_gene: TRBV30
d_gene: TRBD1
CDR3aa: CACPGQGQYGYTF
CDR3nt: TGTGCCTGCCCGGGACAGGGTCAGTACGGCTACACCTTC

j_gene: TRBJ1-6
abundance: .
v_gene: TRBV19
d_gene: TRBD1
CDR3aa: CASNGQGSSPLHF
CDR3nt: TGTGCCAGTAATGGACAGGGAAGTTCACCCCTCCACTTT

j_gene: TRBJ1-2
abundance: .
v_gene: TRBV30
d_gene: TRBD1
CDR3aa: CAWTNRTGGNYGYTF
CDR3nt: TGTGCCTGGACGAACCGGACAGGGGGTAACTATGGCTACACCTTC

j_gene: TRBJ1-1
abundance: .
v_gene: TRBV19
d_gene: TRBD1
CDR3aa: CATLQGFGTEAFF
CDR3nt: TGTGCCACCCTACAGGGGTTCGGCACTGAAGCTTTCTTT

j_gene: TRBJ2-7
abundance: .
v_gene: TRBV27
d_gene: .
CDR3aa: CASKLHPTYEQYF
CDR3nt: TGTGCCAGCAAGCTCCACCCCACCTACGAGCAGTACTTC

j_gene: TRBJ1-2
abundance: once
v_gene: TRBV4-3
d_gene: .
CDR3aa: CASSQDPTGYGYTF
CDR3nt: TGCGCCAGCAGCCAAGATCCTACAGGCTATGGCTACACCTTC

j_gene: TRBJ1-1
abundance: .
v_gene: TRBV4-2
d_gene: .
CDR3aa: CASSLGATRVLRNHTEAFF
CDR3nt: TGTGCCAGCAGCCTGGGCGCGACCAGGGTTTTGAGGAACCACACTGAAGCTTTCTTT

j_gene: TRBJ1-2
abundance: .
v_gene: TRBV19
d_gene: .
CDR3aa: CASSITTAVVVIHGYTF
CDR3nt: TGTGCCAGTAGTATAACGACAGCAGTCGTTGTTATTCATGGCTACACCTTC